This T cell receptor (beta chain) derives from a study of regulatory T cells in long-lasting Graves disease. Study-wide results and caveats: Between persistent patients, around 2,900 public clonotypes were shared, exceeding the 900 to 1,000 shared between new patients. Researchers examined only peripheral blood and not thyroid tissue.

This clonotype has ten or more counts. Antigen: not known. Building of the TCR beta libraries involved iRepertoire HTBI primers and Arm-PCR of CDR3 regions. One entry per CDR3 protein results from TCRdb running MiXCR on the multiplex PCR reads. The data hold 240,000 or so distinct CDR3 sequences, with just over 20% observed a single time. The CDR3 runs 14 residues. Trimming stripped 7 bases from V and 0 bases from J, with 12 bases between. Germline V gene lookup returns CDR1 LNHDA and CDR2 SQIVND (reference sequence). Time point reported: newly diagnosed GD, antithyroid drugs for less than 3 months. TCR sequences were obtained from RNA taken from PBMCs.

The sample was peripheral blood mononuclear cells (PBMCs), taken at new diagnosis, from a patient treated with antithyroid drugs. This sequence joins TRBV19 and TRBJ1-1; D is unresolved. The receptor comes from a female donor with Graves disease. The CDR3 coding sequence is TGTGCCAGTAAAAATGACCGCCTGAACACTGAAGCTTTCTTT. It yields the protein CASKNDRLNTEAFF.